This T cell receptor beta chain was obtained from a study of cytotoxic CD8 clonotypes in ibrutinib-treated CLL. With cryopreserved PBMCs as the source, roughly 2 micrograms of genomic DNA went to TCR beta libraries. Germline V gives CDR1 LNHNV, CDR2 YYDKDF (reference sequence). The CDR3 sequence is 14 residues long. V shed 0 bases and J shed 6 bases, with 11 bases lying between them. The repertoire was sequenced with immunoSEQ multiplex PCR; TCRdb's copy has only in-frame clones and lacks some. In the table there are 200,000 to 250,000 clones, more than 65% of which are singletons. The starting material was PBMCs, obtained after 12 months of ibrutinib treatment. The receptor comes from a human donor with chronic lymphocytic leukemia. This chain uses TRBV15 with TRBJ1-1; no definite D call. CDR3 nucleotide sequence: TGTGCCACCAGCAGAGAGAGGAGCAGTCCTGAAGCTTTCTTT. The encoded protein is CATSRERSSPEAFF.